These 12 T cell receptor beta chains originate from one sample sequenced in a study of CD8+ T cells in alopecia areata. Sequencing relied on a cDNA template that was reverse transcribed from extracted RNA. The repertoire was sequenced with immunoSEQ multiplex PCR; TCRdb's copy has only in-frame clones and lacks some. The sample lists about 260,000 clones; 60% were seen once. As for treatment: oral pan-JAK inhibitor, 5-10 mg twice daily. Specimen: CD4+ T cells sorted from blood, collected at roughly week 52, from a patient treated with tofacitinib. The receptors originated from a human donor with alopecia areata.

J is TRBJ1-6 and V is TRBV6-6; unclear D gene. Germline V gene sequence: CDR1 MNHNY, CDR2 SVGAGI (reference sequence). This CDR3 is 13 amino acids long. Trimming removed 6 bases at V and 8 bases at J, with 11 bases between. CDR3 sequence (DNA): TGTGCCAGCAGCCCGCCGGGTGATTCACCCCTCCACTTT. This codes for CASSPPGDSPLHF.

This chain joins TRBV29-1 and TRBJ1-1; TRBD1 might be the D (6 bases). The V end lost 6 bases, the J end lost 4 bases, and 24 bases lay between the germline ends. CDR3 length: 16 amino acids. The germline V gene encodes CDR1 SQVTM and CDR2 ANQGSEA. The DNA of the CDR3 is TGCAGCGTAGTCGGGGGGGCCTCGCTAGTGATCACTGAAGCTTTCTTT. Encoded protein: CSVVGGASLVITEAFF. Supplemented by reference TRBV29-1 and TRBJ1-1, the full variable domain reads SAVISQKPSRDICQRGTSLTIQCQVDSQVTMMFWYRQQPGQSLTLIATANQGSEATYESGFVIDKFPISRPNLTFSTLTVSNMSPEDSSIYLCSVVGGASLVITEAFFGQGTRLTVV.

This chain uses TRBV30 with TRBJ1-6, with TRBD1 matching 8 bases. Germline CDR1 reads GTSNPN; CDR2 reads SVGIG (reference sequence). The CDR3 runs 12 residues. Unmatched junction bases numbered 2, after V lost 5 bases and J lost 8 bases. The CDR3 nucleotides are TGTGCCTGGTCGACAGGGGATTCACCCCTCCACTTT. Translated: CAWSTGDSPLHF.

The sample holds a few counts of this clone. This chain uses TRBV5-4 with TRBJ2-7; D may be TRBD1 (7 bases). V dropped 4 bases and J dropped 6 bases, with 17 bases sitting between them. The germline V gene encodes CDR1 SGHNT and CDR2 YYREEE (reference sequence). The CDR3 length is 14 residues. CDR3 loop: CASSRPGGHSEQYF. Here the CDR3 DNA reads TGTGCCAGCAGCCGACCAGGGGGGCATAGCGAGCAGTACTTC.

The chain has TRBV30 and TRBJ2-1; D may be TRBD1 (5 bases). The CDR3 runs 14 residues. Germline loops: CDR1 GTSNPN, CDR2 SVGIG (reference sequence). The V gene lost 4 bases and the J gene lost 0 bases, with 10 bases spanning the gap. CDR3 region: CAWIGADSYNEQFF. CDR3 sequence (DNA): TGTGCCTGGATTGGGGCAGACTCCTACAATGAGCAGTTCTTC.

This clone has more than one count but fewer than ten. V gene TRBV29-1 combines with J gene TRBJ2-2; 12 nucleotides line up with TRBD2. CDR1 is SQVTM, CDR2 ANQGSEA, per germline. The CDR3 is made up of 14 amino acids. In DNA form, the CDR3 reads TGCAGTACTAGCGGGGGGAAAAACACCGGGGAGCTGTTTTTT. Its translation: CSTSGGKNTGELFF.

This chain joins TRBV30 and TRBJ1-2, with 11 bases identical to TRBD1. The germline V gene has CDR1 GTSNPN and CDR2 SVGIG (reference sequence). Trimming removed 1 base from V and 6 bases from J; junction bases left unmatched: 4. This CDR3 is built from 14 residues. DNA for the CDR3: TGTGCCTGGAGTGGGACAGGGGGCGTGAATGGCTACACCTTC. Translated, it gives CAWSGTGGVNGYTF.

CDR3 coding DNA: TGCAGCGTTGAAAGGGACAGGAGCTACAATGAGCAGTTCTTC. Translating it yields CSVERDRSYNEQFF. The rearrangement joins TRBV29-1 to TRBJ2-1, with 8 bases matching TRBD1. Germline V lookup: CDR1 SQVTM, CDR2 ANQGSEA. The CDR3 covers 14 residues. The V gene end was trimmed by 2 bases and the J gene end by 3 bases; junction bases not matched to a gene: 3.

This clone was observed a few times. This chain links TRBV5-1 with TRBJ2-1; D uncertain. The V gene's germline CDR1 is SGHRS and CDR2 YFSETQ. The CDR3 has 13 amino acids. V lost 0 bases and J lost 4, with 5 bases in between. The CDR3 bases are TGCGCCAGCAGCTTGGAGACTTACAATGAGCAGTTCTTC. Residues: CASSLETYNEQFF. Using reference TRBV5-1 and TRBJ2-1 for the parts outside the CDR3, the full variable domain is KAGVTQTPRYLIKTRGQQVTLSCSPISGHRSVSWYQQTPGQGLQFLFEYFSETQRNKGNFPGRFSGRQFSNSRSEMNVSTLELGDSALYLCASSLETYNEQFFGPGTRLTVL.

The chain carries TRBV1 and TRBJ2-5; no check of the table's D call, TRBD2, against the DNA was made. TRBV1 is noted as a pseudogene. The CDR3 is made up of 15 amino acids. The CDR3 region has the DNA TGCACCAGCAGCCAAGACAGTCTAGCGGAAGAGACCCAGTACTTC. Encoded protein: CTSSQDSLAEETQYF.

This chain connects TRBV11-2 to TRBJ2-5; 8 bases are shared with TRBD1. This CDR3 is built from 14 residues. Germline CDR1 reads SGHAT; CDR2 reads FQNNGV. V lost 3 bases and J lost 5; bases outside the gene matches: 5. This chain's CDR3 is CASSFGDRGETQYF. The DNA for the CDR3 is TGTGCCAGCAGCTTTGGTGACAGGGGTGAGACCCAGTACTTC.

This clone was seen a few times. The sample has other DNA sequences that encode this CDR3 too. The chain is built from TRBV7-9 and TRBJ2-5; D is undetermined. This CDR3 contains 12 residues. V was clipped by 0 bases and J by 4 bases, with 3 bases between them. Germline V gene data show CDR1 as SEHNR and CDR2 as FQNEAQ (reference sequence). The CDR3 sequence is CASSLAGETQYF. The CDR3 region has the DNA TGTGCCAGCAGCTTAGCGGGAGAGACCCAGTACTTC. The full variable domain, its missing parts supplied by reference TRBV7-9 and TRBJ2-5, is DTGVSQNPRHKITKRGQNVTFRCDPISEHNRLYWYRQTLGQGPEFLTYFQNEAQLEKSRLLSDRFSAERPKGSFSTLEIQRTEQGDSAMYLCASSLAGETQYFGPGTRLLVL.